In its sample, the clone carrying this TCR beta chain was seen once. No antigen is known for it. The data belong to a study of OX40 agonist ivuxolimab in advanced cancers. Looking at the study overall: While on treatment, patients had intravenous ivuxolimab at 0.01 to 10 mg/kg every 2 weeks. Whole-study findings and limits: Some patients without response likewise showed low normalized clonal expansion. At doses 0.1 to 3.0 mg/kg, CD4+ and CD8+ clones expanded.

This CDR3 region has 15 residues. Per germline, CDR1 SGHTA and CDR2 FQGNSA. V lost 5 bases and J lost 1, with 15 bases in between. Patients were excluded for autoimmune disease history or systemic immunosuppression. The data were produced by immunoSEQ multiplex PCR, yet TCRdb's version contains in-frame clones alone and is incomplete. This repertoire shows fewer than 140,000 clones, 90% found once; its top ten account for approximately 0.52%. The chain joins TRBV7-2 to TRBJ2-7; D is perhaps TRBD1 (5 bases). The sequence came from an adult with an advanced solid tumor such as melanoma, head and neck, liver or kidney cancer. The specimen comprised CD4+ or CD8+ T cells sorted from blood, sampled in a trial of the OX40 agonist ivuxolimab. The CDR3 region is CASSKGLVGSYEQYF. CDR3 nucleotide sequence: TGTGCCAGCAGCAAGGGGCTAGTTGGGTCCTACGAGCAGTACTTC.